The 29 T cell receptor beta chains presented below share a single source sample, sequenced in a study of blood T cell repertoires in COVID-19. The table came from immunoSEQ multiplex PCR; TCRdb's copy has only in-frame clones and leaves some out. The sample has around 60,000 clones; approximately 84% are singletons. Specimen: peripheral blood. The receptors were sampled from a man between 60 and 70 years old with COVID-19, enrolled during active disease.

The chain employs TRBV7-2 and TRBJ2-1; possible D gene TRBD2, 5 bases. The length of the CDR3 is 13 residues. Trimming took 5 bases from V and 9 from J, leaving 14 bases between them. CDR1 SGHTA and CDR2 FQGNSA come from the germline V gene. The CDR3: CASSVQSRGEQFF. In nucleotides, the CDR3 is TGTGCCAGCAGCGTCCAGTCACGGGGTGAGCAGTTCTTC.

At least ten counts were recorded for this clone. The V gene is TRBV5-4, the J gene TRBJ1-5; no clear D. V lost 1 base to trimming and J lost 13 bases, with 6 bases between them. Germline V CDR1 and CDR2: SGHNT, YYREEE (reference sequence). CDR3 size: 10 residues. The CDR3 bases are TGTGCCAGCAGCTTGCGCAGGCAGCATTTT. Its translation: CASSLRRQHF.

The chain recombines TRBV3-1 (or the pseudogene TRBV3-2) with TRBJ2-2, with 11 bases matching TRBD2. Germline V lookup: CDR1 LGHDT, CDR2 YNNKEL (reference sequence). The CDR3 runs 17 residues. V lost 3 bases and J lost 1; bases outside the gene matches: 4. This CDR3 is CASSQYGTSGNTGELFF. The DNA for the CDR3 is TGTGCCAGCAGCCAGTATGGGACTAGCGGGAACACCGGGGAGCTGTTTTTT.

The chain has TRBV29-1 and TRBJ1-2, with a weak D call TRBD1 (6 bases). The CDR3 totals 13 residues. The ends were cut back, 2 bases at V and 5 bases at J, with 12 bases in the middle. Per germline, CDR1 SQVTM and CDR2 ANQGSEA. The CDR3 loop is CSVENRDNYGYTF. CDR3 bases: TGCAGCGTTGAAAACAGGGACAATTATGGCTACACCTTC.

This clone occurred once. The chain recombines TRBV19 with TRBJ1-5; 8 bases match TRBD1. Trimming removed 7 bases from V and 6 bases from J; junction bases left unmatched: 8. The length of the CDR3 is 14 residues. The germline gives CDR1 LNHDA, CDR2 SQIVND (reference sequence). The CDR3, as DNA: TGTGCCAGTATTAAACAGGGGGTGGGTCAGCCCCAGCATTTT. It codes for CASIKQGVGQPQHF.

The rearrangement uses TRBV5-1 and TRBJ1-5, with TRBD1 identical over 8 bases. CDR1 and CDR2 (germline): SGHRS, YFSETQ. The V gene end was trimmed by 2 bases and the J gene end by 3 bases; junction bases not matched to a gene: 4. The length of the CDR3 is 15 residues. In DNA form, the CDR3 reads TGCGCCAGCAGCTTAGGACAGGGCTCCAATCAGCCCCAGCATTTT. This gives the protein CASSLGQGSNQPQHF.

The rearrangement uses TRBV6-5 and TRBJ1-3, with TRBD1 as a possible D gene (5 bases). Germline V CDR1 and CDR2: MNHEY, SVGAGI. This CDR3 contains 12 residues. Trimming cost V 6 bases and J 9 bases, with 12 bases left between them. The CDR3 reads CASSRGLGTIYF. For the CDR3, the DNA is TGTGCCAGCAGCCGGGGACTTGGCACCATATATTTT.

This chain links TRBV9 with TRBJ2-7; a possible D gene is TRBD2 (5 bases). The germline V and J ends were trimmed by 2 bases and 7 bases, with 13 bases remaining between them. Germline CDR1 and CDR2: SGDLS and YYNGEE. The CDR3 is 13 residues long. For the CDR3, the DNA is TGTGCCAGCAGCGTCACGGGTACGGGAGAGCAGTACTTC. It translates to CASSVTGTGEQYF.

The genes are TRBV5-1 and TRBJ2-2; maybe TRBD2 (6 bases). The CDR3 sequence is 15 residues long. V was cut by 4 bases and J by 0 bases, with 10 bases left in between. The germline V gene encodes CDR1 SGHRS and CDR2 YFSETQ. CDR3 region: CASSRGGTNTGELFF. CDR3 in DNA: TGCGCCAGCAGCAGGGGAGGAACGAACACCGGGGAGCTGTTTTTT.

The chain employs TRBV28 and TRBJ2-7, with 9 bases fitting TRBD2. Per the germline V gene, CDR1 is MDHEN and CDR2 is SYDVKM. This CDR3 region has 14 residues. J gave up 5 bases and V 4 bases, and 6 bases lay outside the gene matches. The CDR3 here is CASSSLAGVDEQYF. In DNA, the CDR3 is TGTGCCAGCAGTTCCTTAGCGGGGGTCGACGAGCAGTACTTC.

The chain combines TRBV19 with TRBJ1-5; 7 nucleotides match TRBD1. V lost 5 bases to trimming and J lost 4 bases; unmatched junction nucleotides: 5. The CDR3 has 14 residues. CDR1 and CDR2 from the germline V gene are LNHDA and SQIVND (reference sequence). CDR3 nucleotides: TGTGCCAGTAGTCCTCGGACAGGTAATCAGCCCCAGCATTTT. This translates into CASSPRTGNQPQHF.

The chain employs TRBV3-1 (or the pseudogene TRBV3-2) and TRBJ1-4; D remains unclear. The germline V gene has CDR1 LGHDT and CDR2 YNNKEL (reference sequence). CDR3 length: 14 residues. Trimming removed 3 bases at V and 0 bases at J, with 5 bases between. The DNA of the CDR3 is TGTGCCAGCAGCCACAGTGCAACTAATGAAAAACTGTTTTTT. Amino acid sequence: CASSHSATNEKLFF.

The rearrangement joins TRBV9 to TRBJ2-2, with TRBD2 matching 9 bases. The CDR3 length is 15 residues. Germline V gives CDR1 SGDLS, CDR2 YYNGEE. Trimming at V came to 4 bases and at J to 4 bases, leaving 5 bases not matched to a gene. In DNA form, the CDR3 reads TGTGCCAGCAGCTCCTATAGCGGGAGCACCGGGGAGCTGTTTTTT. As protein: CASSSYSGSTGELFF.

V and J are TRBV29-1 and TRBJ2-5; TRBD1 aligns across 7 bases. This CDR3 has 16 residues. V trimming: 3 bases; J trimming: 2 bases; junction bases outside the gene matches: 12. The germline gives CDR1 SQVTM, CDR2 ANQGSEA. Here the CDR3 reads CSVDPSVRQGQETQYF. CDR3 nucleotides: TGCAGCGTTGATCCCTCCGTCCGACAGGGACAAGAGACCCAGTACTTC.

The V gene is TRBV11-3, the J gene TRBJ2-3, with D hard to call. The CDR3 contains 15 residues. V was trimmed by 3 bases and J by 1 base, leaving 11 bases between them. Germline lookup yields CDR1 SGHNT and CDR2 YENEEA. The DNA for the CDR3 is TGTGCCAGCAGCTTTAGTGGGCAGGGCACAGATACGCAGTATTTT. Encoded protein: CASSFSGQGTDTQYF.

This chain uses TRBV27 with TRBJ2-1; 8 bases line up with TRBD2. V lost 7 bases, J lost 7 bases, and 21 bases stayed unmatched. This CDR3 region has 18 residues. CDR1 is MNHEY, CDR2 SMNVEV, per germline (reference sequence). This CDR3 is CASTTRGGGPPPVNEQFF. CDR3 nucleotides: TGTGCCAGCACCACTCGGGGGGGAGGTCCACCCCCCGTGAATGAGCAGTTCTTC.

The chain joins TRBV6-4 to TRBJ2-7; 8 positions match TRBD1. In germline, CDR1 is MRHNA, CDR2 SNTAGT. This CDR3 is built from 13 residues. V dropped 11 bases and J dropped 2; count of bases not matched to a gene: 8. The CDR3 is CARPRTGPYEQYF. The CDR3 DNA sequence: TGTGCCCGCCCCCGGACAGGGCCCTACGAGCAGTACTTC.

CDR3 nucleotide sequence: TGTGCCAGCAGCTTATTGCGGGGGGGCGTAGATACGCAGTATTTT. Protein product: CASSLLRGGVDTQYF. This sequence joins TRBV7-6 and TRBJ2-3; TRBD2 matches at 9 bases. Germline CDR1 is SGHVS and CDR2 is FNYEAQ. V lost 2 bases, J lost 5 bases, and 5 bases stayed unmatched. The CDR3 contains 15 residues.

J is TRBJ2-7 and V is TRBV6-5; 8 bases agree with TRBD1. CDR3 length: 14 residues. V shed 6 bases and J 2 bases; nucleotides not matched to a gene: 6. Germline assignment: CDR1 MNHEY and CDR2 SVGAGI. In DNA form, the CDR3 reads TGTGCCAGCAGATTAGGACAGGGAGCCTACGAGCAGTACTTC. This sequence encodes CASRLGQGAYEQYF.

This chain uses TRBV6-4 with TRBJ1-2; 8 bases align to TRBD1. CDR3 length: 14 amino acids. V trimming: 6 bases; J trimming: 8 bases; junction bases outside the gene matches: 11. Germline V gene sequence: CDR1 MRHNA, CDR2 SNTAGT. Here the CDR3 reads CASRELQGAGGYTF. CDR3 DNA sequence: TGTGCCAGCAGGGAACTTCAGGGGGCCGGAGGCTACACCTTC.

In its sample, this clone was seen a few times. The rearrangement uses TRBV6-1 and TRBJ2-3; TRBD1 might be the D (6 bases). The CDR3 sequence is 14 residues long. The V gene's germline CDR1 is MNHNS and CDR2 SASEGT. The V end was cut by 3 bases, the J end by 2 bases, with 9 bases between. The CDR3 loop reads CASSEGTHTDTQYF. In DNA form, the CDR3 reads TGTGCCAGCAGTGAGGGGACACACACAGATACGCAGTATTTT.

This chain connects TRBV6-1 to TRBJ1-1; a weak D match, TRBD1 (6 bases). CDR1 MNHNS and CDR2 SASEGT come from the germline V gene. Trimming cost V 3 bases and J 5 bases, with 10 bases left between them. The length of the CDR3 is 13 residues. CDR3 region: CASSEQGSTEAFF. CDR3 nucleotide sequence: TGTGCCAGCAGTGAGCAGGGGAGTACTGAAGCTTTCTTT.

The rearrangement uses TRBV19 and TRBJ1-1; the D is unclear. CDR1 and CDR2 from the germline V gene are LNHDA and SQIVND (reference sequence). The CDR3 runs to 13 residues. The V end was cut by 7 bases, the J end by 1 base, with 10 bases between. Here the CDR3 reads CASTLHANTEAFF. In nucleotides, the CDR3 is TGTGCCAGTACCTTACACGCGAACACTGAAGCTTTCTTT.

The chain combines TRBV5-4 with TRBJ1-6; weak D call: TRBD1 (6 bases). From germline, CDR1 is SGHNT and CDR2 YYREEE (reference sequence). The CDR3 is 15 residues long. The V end lost 0 bases, the J end lost 7 bases, and 11 bases lay between the germline ends. The CDR3 here is CASSLAGARNSPLHF. The CDR3 nucleotides are TGTGCCAGCAGCTTGGCAGGGGCAAGGAATTCACCCCTCCACTTT.

This clone has only one observation. This chain uses TRBV19 with TRBJ1-1; 7 bases are a match to TRBD1. The germline gives CDR1 LNHDA, CDR2 SQIVND (reference sequence). V shed 5 bases, J shed 1 base, and the junction held 10 bases outside the gene matches. The CDR3 runs 16 residues. The CDR3: CASSPRTGQRNTEAFF. The CDR3 DNA is TGTGCCAGTAGTCCCCGGACAGGCCAAAGGAACACTGAAGCTTTCTTT.

The chain recombines TRBV9 with TRBJ1-2; TRBD1 matches at 9 bases. CDR1 is SGDLS and CDR2 is YYNGEE in the germline V gene. This CDR3 contains 18 residues. V was clipped by 3 bases and J by 8 bases; unmatched bases: 20. This CDR3 is CASSAPIGGTGLMSGYTF. DNA for the CDR3: TGTGCCAGCAGCGCCCCAATCGGCGGGACAGGGTTAATGTCCGGCTACACCTTC.

The rearrangement links TRBV11-3 to TRBJ2-1, with a weak D call TRBD2 (7 bases). The V gene's germline CDR1 is SGHNT and CDR2 YENEEA. V dropped 5 bases and J dropped 0 bases, with 14 bases sitting between them. The CDR3 runs to 16 residues. CDR3 residues: CASSLDAGASYNEQFF. The DNA of the CDR3 is TGTGCCAGCAGCCTTGACGCGGGGGCCTCCTACAATGAGCAGTTCTTC. Combining the CDR3 with reference TRBV11-3 and TRBJ2-1 gives the whole variable domain EAGVVQSPRYKIIEKKQPVAFWCNPISGHNTLYWYLQNLGQGPELLIRYENEEAVDDSQLPKDRFSAERLKGVDSTLKIQPAELGDSAVYLCASSLDAGASYNEQFFGPGTRLTVL.

The chain carries TRBV7-9 and TRBJ2-7; D might be TRBD2 (5 bases). The CDR3 sequence is 14 residues long. Trimming took 1 base from V and 2 from J, leaving 9 bases between them. Germline CDR1 and CDR2: SEHNR and FQNEAQ (reference sequence). The CDR3 sequence is CASSLGGWTYEQYF. In DNA, the CDR3 is TGTGCCAGCAGCTTAGGCGGGTGGACCTACGAGCAGTACTTC.

The chain is built from TRBV30 and TRBJ1-1; D call uncertain. The length of the CDR3 is 13 residues. Trimming shortened V by 4 bases and J by 0 bases, and 9 bases separated the two germline ends. Germline V CDR1 and CDR2: GTSNPN, SVGIG (reference sequence). The CDR3 nucleotides are TGTGCCTGGAACGAGTTCATGAACACTGAAGCTTTCTTT. Translation gives CAWNEFMNTEAFF.